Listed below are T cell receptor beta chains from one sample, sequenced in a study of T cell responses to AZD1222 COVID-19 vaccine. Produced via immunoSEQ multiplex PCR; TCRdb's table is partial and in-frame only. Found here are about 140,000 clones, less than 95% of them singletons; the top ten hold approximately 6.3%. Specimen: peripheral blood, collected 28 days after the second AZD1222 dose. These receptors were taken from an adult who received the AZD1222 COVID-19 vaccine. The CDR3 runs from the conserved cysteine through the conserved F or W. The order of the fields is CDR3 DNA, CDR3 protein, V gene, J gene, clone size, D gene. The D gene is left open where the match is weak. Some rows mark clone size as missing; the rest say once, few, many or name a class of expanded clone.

TGCGCCAGCAGCTCAGGGCGTCAGAATGAAAAACTGTTTTTT	CASSSGRQNEKLFF	TRBV5-1	TRBJ1-4	NA	NA
TGTGCCAGCAGTTTAATCGGGGTTGCTTACAATGAGCAGTTCTTC	CASSLIGVAYNEQFF	TRBV28	TRBJ2-1	once	NA
TGTGCCAGCAGCCTGGCGGGGCGGAGCTCCTACAATGAGCAGTTCTTC	CASSLAGRSSYNEQFF	TRBV3-1/TRBV3-2	TRBJ2-1	NA	NA
TGTGCCAGCAGTTTCATGGGGGGCCGAATCAATGAGCAGTTCTTC	CASSFMGGRINEQFF	TRBV28	TRBJ2-1	NA	NA
TGTGCCAGCAGCCCCAGGGATGAGGGCAATCAGCCCCAGCATTTT	CASSPRDEGNQPQHF	TRBV12-1	TRBJ1-5	few	NA
TGTGCCAGCTCACTGGCGGTGCCAGGGCAATTCAACGAGCAGTACTTC	CASSLAVPGQFNEQYF	TRBV18	TRBJ2-7	NA	NA
TGTGCCTGGAGTGTACCAGGACAATATAATTCACCCCTCCACTTT	CAWSVPGQYNSPLHF	TRBV30	TRBJ1-6	NA	NA
TGTGCCAGCAGTGGGTCAGCGGGAGGGTCCAATGAGCAGTTCTTC	CASSGSAGGSNEQFF	TRBV2	TRBJ2-1	NA	TRBD2
TGCGCCAGCAGCGACCAACAGGGGTTTAATTCACCCCTCCACTTT	CASSDQQGFNSPLHF	TRBV10-1	TRBJ1-6	NA	TRBD1
TGTGCCAGCAGCGAAGGACAGGGGGGAATCTATGGCTACACCTTC	CASSEGQGGIYGYTF	TRBV7-8	TRBJ1-2	NA	TRBD1
TGTGCCAGCTCACCAGAAGGATTGGCTGGAAACACCATATATTTT	CASSPEGLAGNTIYF	TRBV18	TRBJ1-3	NA	NA
TGTGCCAGCAGTGAAGCGCTTCAGGGGGGTCAGCCCCAGCATTTT	CASSEALQGGQPQHF	TRBV6-1	TRBJ1-5	NA	TRBD1
TGTGCCAGCAGTTGGACAGTCATGAACACTGAAGCTTTCTTT	CASSWTVMNTEAFF	TRBV28	TRBJ1-1	NA	NA
TGTGCCAGCAGCTTGGGGGACAGGGCAACTAATGAAAAACTGTTTTTT	CASSLGDRATNEKLFF	TRBV5-5	TRBJ1-4	NA	TRBD1
TGCGCCAGCACTGACGCTAACAGGGGCGGCTCCTACGAGCAGTACTTC	CASTDANRGGSYEQYF	TRBV10-2	TRBJ2-7	few	TRBD1
TGTGCCAGCAGCTTGGGACCGGGGGGGCGCCTTAATGAGCAGTTCTTC	CASSLGPGGRLNEQFF	TRBV5-4	TRBJ2-1	NA	TRBD2
TGTGCCAGCAGTGAAGCGATGGCAGGGACCCAGCCCCAGCATTTT	CASSEAMAGTQPQHF	TRBV6-1	TRBJ1-5	NA	NA
TGCGCCAGCAGCCCGGGACAGGGAGGAAAAGGTTCACCCCTCCACTTT	CASSPGQGGKGSPLHF	TRBV4-3	TRBJ1-6	NA	TRBD1
TGTGCCATCCCTCCAAGAGGGGGGGCCAAGGAGACCCAGTACTTC	CAIPPRGGAKETQYF	TRBV3-1/TRBV3-2	TRBJ2-5	once	NA
TGTGCCTGGAGTGTAACGGGGAAAGGAACAGATACGCAGTATTTT	CAWSVTGKGTDTQYF	TRBV30	TRBJ2-3	NA	NA
TGCGCCAGCAGCTTGGGAGGCTGGGGGCTGAACGAGCAGTACTTC	CASSLGGWGLNEQYF	TRBV5-1	TRBJ2-7	NA	NA
TGTGCCAGTAGTATAGTGGTGGGACTGACGGCCGGGGAGCTGTTTTTT	CASSIVVGLTAGELFF	TRBV19	TRBJ2-2	NA	NA
TGTGCCAGCAGTCCGACTCCTTCAACCCAGTACTTC	CASSPTPSTQYF	TRBV3-1/TRBV3-2	TRBJ2-5	NA	NA
TGTGCCAGCAACCTAAGCGGGAGGGCCCAGGAGACCCAGTACTTC	CASNLSGRAQETQYF	TRBV6-5	TRBJ2-5	NA	TRBD2
TGTGCCAGCAGTGAAACGGTGGGATCTGGAAACACCATATATTTT	CASSETVGSGNTIYF	TRBV6-1	TRBJ1-3	NA	NA
TGTGCCAGCTCCACATCCGGAGCCGCAGCTAATGAAAAACTGTTTTTT	CASSTSGAAANEKLFF	TRBV18	TRBJ1-4	NA	NA